This T cell receptor beta chain was documented in a study of blood T cell repertoires in COVID-19. Libraries were prepared by immunoSEQ multiplex PCR; TCRdb keeps only in-frame clonotypes and omits some of them. The data show fewer than 250,000 clones, 84% seen once. Seattle's enrolled individuals joined amid active infection and were then monitored longitudinally. This CDR3 is 15 amino acids long. Looked up from germline, CDR1 is SGHVS and CDR2 is FQNEAQ. Trimming took off 3 bases at V and 0 bases at J, with 8 bases between the two ends. The chain recombines TRBV7-8 with TRBJ1-4; D is ambiguous. Sequenced: peripheral blood. The clonotype was recovered from a woman older than 75 with COVID-19, enrolled during active disease. Here the CDR3 reads CASSLNTATNEKLFF. CDR3 bases: TGTGCCAGCAGCTTGAATACGGCAACTAATGAAAAACTGTTTTTT.